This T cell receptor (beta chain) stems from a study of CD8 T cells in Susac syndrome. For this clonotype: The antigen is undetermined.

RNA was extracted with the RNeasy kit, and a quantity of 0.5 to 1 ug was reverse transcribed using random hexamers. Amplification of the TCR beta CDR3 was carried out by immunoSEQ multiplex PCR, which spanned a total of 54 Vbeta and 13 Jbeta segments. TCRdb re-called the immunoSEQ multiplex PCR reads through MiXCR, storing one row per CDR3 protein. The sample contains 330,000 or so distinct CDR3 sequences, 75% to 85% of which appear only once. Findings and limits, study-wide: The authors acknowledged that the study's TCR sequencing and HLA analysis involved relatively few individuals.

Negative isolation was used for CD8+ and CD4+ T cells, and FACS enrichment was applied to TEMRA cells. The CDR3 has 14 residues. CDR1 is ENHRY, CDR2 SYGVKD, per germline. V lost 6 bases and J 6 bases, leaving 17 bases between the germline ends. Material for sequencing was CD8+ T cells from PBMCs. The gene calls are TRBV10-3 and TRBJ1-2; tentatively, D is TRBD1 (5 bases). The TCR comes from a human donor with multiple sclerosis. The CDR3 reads CAISRGTEGDGYTF. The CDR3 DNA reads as TGTGCCATCAGCCGGGGGACGGAGGGTGATGGCTACACCTTC.